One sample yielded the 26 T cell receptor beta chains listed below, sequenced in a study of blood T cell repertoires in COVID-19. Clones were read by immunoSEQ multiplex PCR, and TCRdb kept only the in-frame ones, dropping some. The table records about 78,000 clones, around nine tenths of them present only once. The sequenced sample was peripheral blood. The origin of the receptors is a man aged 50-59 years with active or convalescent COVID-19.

CDR3 amino acids: CASSPYTDTGGAVGTEAFF. CDR3 nucleotide sequence: TGTGCCAGCTCACCCTACACCGATACAGGGGGCGCGGTAGGCACTGAAGCTTTCTTT. V gene TRBV18 combines with J gene TRBJ1-1; 9 bases map to TRBD1. The V gene end was trimmed by 3 bases and the J gene end by 4 bases; junction bases not matched to a gene: 18. Germline loops: CDR1 KGHSH, CDR2 LQKENI. The CDR3 loop spans 19 amino acids. Complete variable domain (other parts from reference TRBV18 and TRBJ1-1): NAGVMQNPRHLVRRRGQEARLRCSPMKGHSHVYWYRQLPEEGLKFMVYLQKENIIDESGMPKERFSAEFPKEGPSILRIQQVVRGDSAAYFCASSPYTDTGGAVGTEAFFGQGTRLTVV.

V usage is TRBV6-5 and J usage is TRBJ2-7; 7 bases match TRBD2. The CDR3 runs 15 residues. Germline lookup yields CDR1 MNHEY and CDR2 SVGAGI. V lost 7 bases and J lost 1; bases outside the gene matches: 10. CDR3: CASNKDGGSSYEQYF. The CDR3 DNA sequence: TGTGCCAGCAACAAAGACGGGGGGTCGTCCTACGAGCAGTACTTC.

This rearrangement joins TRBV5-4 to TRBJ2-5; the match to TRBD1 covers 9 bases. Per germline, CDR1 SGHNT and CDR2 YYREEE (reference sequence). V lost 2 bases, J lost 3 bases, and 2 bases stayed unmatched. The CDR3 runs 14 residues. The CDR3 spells CASSFRDREETQYF. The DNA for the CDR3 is TGTGCCAGCAGCTTCCGGGACAGGGAAGAGACCCAGTACTTC.

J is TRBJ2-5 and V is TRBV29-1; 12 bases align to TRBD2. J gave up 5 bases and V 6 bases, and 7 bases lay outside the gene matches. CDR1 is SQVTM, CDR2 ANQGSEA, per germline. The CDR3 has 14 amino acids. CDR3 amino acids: CSVSLAGGQETQYF. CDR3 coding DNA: TGCAGCGTGTCTCTAGCGGGGGGGCAGGAGACCCAGTACTTC. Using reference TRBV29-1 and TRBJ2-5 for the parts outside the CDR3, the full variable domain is SAVISQKPSRDICQRGTSLTIQCQVDSQVTMMFWYRQQPGQSLTLIATANQGSEATYESGFVIDKFPISRPNLTFSTLTVSNMSPEDSSIYLCSVSLAGGQETQYFGPGTRLLVL.

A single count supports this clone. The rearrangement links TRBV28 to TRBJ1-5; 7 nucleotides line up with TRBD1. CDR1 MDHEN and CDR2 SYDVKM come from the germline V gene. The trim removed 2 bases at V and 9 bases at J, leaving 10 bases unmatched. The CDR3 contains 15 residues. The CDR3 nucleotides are TGTGCCAGCAGTTTACGGGACAGTCCAAGTTCGCCCCAGCATTTT. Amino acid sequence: CASSLRDSPSSPQHF. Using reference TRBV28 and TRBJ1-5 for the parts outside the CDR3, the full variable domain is DVKVTQSSRYLVKRTGEKVFLECVQDMDHENMFWYRQDPGLGLRLIYFSYDVKMKEKGDIPEGYSVSREKKERFSLILESASTNQTSMYLCASSLRDSPSSPQHFGDGTRLSIL.

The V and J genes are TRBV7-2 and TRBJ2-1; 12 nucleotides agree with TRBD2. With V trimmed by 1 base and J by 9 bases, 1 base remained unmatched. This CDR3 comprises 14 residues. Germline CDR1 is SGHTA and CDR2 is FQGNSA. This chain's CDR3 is CASSLGLAGAEQFF. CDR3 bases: TGTGCCAGCAGCTTAGGACTAGCGGGGGCTGAGCAGTTCTTC.

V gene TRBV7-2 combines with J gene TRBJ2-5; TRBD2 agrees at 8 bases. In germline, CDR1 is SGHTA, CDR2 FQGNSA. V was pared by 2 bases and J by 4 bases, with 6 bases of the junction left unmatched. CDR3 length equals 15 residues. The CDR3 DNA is TGTGCCAGCAGCTTACCGGGACTAGGGGCAGAGACCCAGTACTTC. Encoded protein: CASSLPGLGAETQYF.

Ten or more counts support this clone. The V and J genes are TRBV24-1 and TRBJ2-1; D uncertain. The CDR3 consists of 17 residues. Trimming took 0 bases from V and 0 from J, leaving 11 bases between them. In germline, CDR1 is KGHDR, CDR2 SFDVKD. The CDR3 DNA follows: TGTGCCACCAGTGATTTGATGAGTTCCGGCTCCTACAATGAGCAGTTCTTC. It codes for CATSDLMSSGSYNEQFF.

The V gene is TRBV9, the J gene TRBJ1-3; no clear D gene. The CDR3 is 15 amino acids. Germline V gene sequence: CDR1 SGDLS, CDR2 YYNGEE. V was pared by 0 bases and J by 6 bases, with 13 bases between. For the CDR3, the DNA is TGTGCCAGCAGCGTAGATTCGGCAGGCTTAAACACCATATATTTT. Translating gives CASSVDSAGLNTIYF. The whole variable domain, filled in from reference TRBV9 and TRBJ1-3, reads DSGVTQTPKHLITATGQRVTLRCSPRSGDLSVYWYQQSLDQGLQFLIQYYNGEERAKGNILERFSAQQFPDLHSELNLSSLELGDSALYFCASSVDSAGLNTIYFGEGSWLTVV.

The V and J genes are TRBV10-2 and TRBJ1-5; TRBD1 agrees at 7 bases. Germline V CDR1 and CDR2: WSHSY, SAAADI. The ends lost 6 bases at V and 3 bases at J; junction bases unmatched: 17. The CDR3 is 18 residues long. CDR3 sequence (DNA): TGCGCCAGCAGAAGCGACAGGGCCCGAGGTTTGGTCAATCAGCCCCAGCATTTT. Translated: CASRSDRARGLVNQPQHF.

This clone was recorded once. Written as DNA, the CDR3 is TGTGCCAGCTGGGACGGGGGGTCGAATGAAAAACTGTTTTTT. Protein product: CASWDGGSNEKLFF. This chain links TRBV19 with TRBJ1-4; the D gene is possibly TRBD1 (5 bases). Germline CDR1 LNHDA, CDR2 SQIVND (reference sequence). V dropped 9 bases and J dropped 5 bases, with 16 bases sitting between them. CDR3 length: 14 residues.

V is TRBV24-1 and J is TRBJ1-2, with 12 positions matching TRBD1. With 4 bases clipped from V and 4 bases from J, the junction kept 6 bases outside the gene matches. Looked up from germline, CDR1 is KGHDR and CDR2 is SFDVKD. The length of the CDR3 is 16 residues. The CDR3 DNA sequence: TGTGCCACCAGTGAGGGGACAGGGGGCGCGAGCTATGGCTACACCTTC. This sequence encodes CATSEGTGGASYGYTF.

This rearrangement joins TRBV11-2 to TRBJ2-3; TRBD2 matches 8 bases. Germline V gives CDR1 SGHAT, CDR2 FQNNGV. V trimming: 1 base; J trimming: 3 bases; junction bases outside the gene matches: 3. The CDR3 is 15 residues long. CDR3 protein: CASSLAGGATDTQYF. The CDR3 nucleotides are TGTGCCAGCAGCTTAGCCGGGGGGGCAACAGATACGCAGTATTTT.

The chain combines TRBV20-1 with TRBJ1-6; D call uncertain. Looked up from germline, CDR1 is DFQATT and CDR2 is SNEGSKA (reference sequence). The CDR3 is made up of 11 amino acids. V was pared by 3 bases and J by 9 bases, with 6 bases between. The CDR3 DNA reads TGCAGTGCTAGGGGAGGTTCACCCCTCCACTTT. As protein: CSARGGSPLHF.

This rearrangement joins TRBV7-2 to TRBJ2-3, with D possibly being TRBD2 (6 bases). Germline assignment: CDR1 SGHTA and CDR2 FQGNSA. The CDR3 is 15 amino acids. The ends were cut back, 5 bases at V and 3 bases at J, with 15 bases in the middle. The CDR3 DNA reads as TGTGCCAGCAGCCCTCTGGCGGGATTTACAGATACGCAGTATTTT. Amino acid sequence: CASSPLAGFTDTQYF.

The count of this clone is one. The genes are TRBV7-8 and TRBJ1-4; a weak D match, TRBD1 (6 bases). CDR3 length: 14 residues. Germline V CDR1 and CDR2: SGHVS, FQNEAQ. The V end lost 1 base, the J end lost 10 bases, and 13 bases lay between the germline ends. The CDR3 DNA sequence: TGTGCCAGCAGCTTAGATTGGACAGATTTAAAACTGTTTTTT. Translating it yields CASSLDWTDLKLFF.

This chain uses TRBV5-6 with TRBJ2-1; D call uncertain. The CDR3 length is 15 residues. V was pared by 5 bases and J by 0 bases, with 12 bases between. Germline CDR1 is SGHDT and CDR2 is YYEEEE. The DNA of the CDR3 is TGTGCCAGCAGGCCCCAGGTAAGCTCCTACAATGAGCAGTTCTTC. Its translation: CASRPQVSSYNEQFF.

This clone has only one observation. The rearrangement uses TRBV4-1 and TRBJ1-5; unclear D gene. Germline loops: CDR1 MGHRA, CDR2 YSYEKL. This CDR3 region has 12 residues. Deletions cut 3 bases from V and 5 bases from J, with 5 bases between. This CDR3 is CASSHGDQPQHF. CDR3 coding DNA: TGCGCCAGCAGCCACGGGGATCAGCCCCAGCATTTT.

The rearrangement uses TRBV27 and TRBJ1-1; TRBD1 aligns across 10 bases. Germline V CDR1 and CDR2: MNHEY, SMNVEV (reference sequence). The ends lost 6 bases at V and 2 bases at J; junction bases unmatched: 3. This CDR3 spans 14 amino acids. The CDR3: CASSGQGGNTEAFF. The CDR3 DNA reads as TGTGCCAGCAGCGGACAGGGGGGTAACACTGAAGCTTTCTTT.

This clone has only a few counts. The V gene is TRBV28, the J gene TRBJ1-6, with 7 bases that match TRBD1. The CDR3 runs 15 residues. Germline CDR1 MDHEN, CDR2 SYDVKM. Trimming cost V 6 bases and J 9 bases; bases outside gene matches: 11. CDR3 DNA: TGTGCCAGCAGACAACCCGGGACAGTCGGTTCACCCCTCCACTTT. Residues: CASRQPGTVGSPLHF.

The CDR3 bases are TGTGCCACCAGTGATTTGGCTGGGGGCGAGAACACCGGGGAGCTGTTTTTT. Its protein is CATSDLAGGENTGELFF. The genes are TRBV24-1 and TRBJ2-2; D may be TRBD1 (6 bases). V gave up 0 bases and J gave up 1 base, with 11 bases separating them. This CDR3 is 17 amino acids long. The V gene's germline CDR1 is KGHDR and CDR2 SFDVKD.

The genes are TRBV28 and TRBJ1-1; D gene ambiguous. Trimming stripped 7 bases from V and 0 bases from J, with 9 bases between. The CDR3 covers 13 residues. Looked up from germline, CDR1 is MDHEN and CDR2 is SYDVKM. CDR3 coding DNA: TGTGCCAGCATCCCTTTTATGAACACTGAAGCTTTCTTT. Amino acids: CASIPFMNTEAFF.

CDR3 residues: CASGEYNYGYTF. The CDR3, as DNA: TGTGCCAGTGGGGAGTACAACTATGGCTACACCTTC. This sequence joins TRBV27 and TRBJ1-2; the D is unclear. Germline V gene lookup returns CDR1 MNHEY and CDR2 SMNVEV (reference sequence). The length of the CDR3 is 12 residues. The V end was cut by 9 bases, the J end by 2 bases, with 10 bases between.

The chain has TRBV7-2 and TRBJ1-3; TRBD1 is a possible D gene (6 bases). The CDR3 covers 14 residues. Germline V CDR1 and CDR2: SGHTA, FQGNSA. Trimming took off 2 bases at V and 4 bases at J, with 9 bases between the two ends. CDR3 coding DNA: TGTGCCAGCAGCTTAACAGGGTGGGGAAACACCATATATTTT. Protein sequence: CASSLTGWGNTIYF.

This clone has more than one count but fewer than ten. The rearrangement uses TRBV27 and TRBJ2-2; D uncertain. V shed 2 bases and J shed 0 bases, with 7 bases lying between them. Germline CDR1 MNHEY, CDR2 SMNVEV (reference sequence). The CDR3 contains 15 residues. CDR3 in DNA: TGTGCCAGCAGTTTAGGCACTACGAACACCGGGGAGCTGTTTTTT. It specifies CASSLGTTNTGELFF.

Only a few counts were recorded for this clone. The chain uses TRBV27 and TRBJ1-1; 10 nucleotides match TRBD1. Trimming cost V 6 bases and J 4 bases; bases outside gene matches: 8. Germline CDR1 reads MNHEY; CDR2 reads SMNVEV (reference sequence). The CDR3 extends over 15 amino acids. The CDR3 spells CASRKTGGRRTEAFF. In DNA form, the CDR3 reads TGTGCCAGCAGGAAGACAGGGGGCCGTCGCACTGAAGCTTTCTTT.